The 13 T cell receptor beta chains below were found in one sample sequenced in a study of cytomegalovirus exposure and HLA in healthy donors. The assay was immunoSEQ multiplex PCR, and TCRdb's table has in-frame clones only and misses some. The data contain about 130,000 clones, around 86% of them singletons. What was sequenced was PBMCs. These receptors originate from a woman aged 18-29 years in good health and CMV-seronegative.

V is TRBV27 and J is TRBJ2-7; 7 nucleotides agree with TRBD2. The V and J ends lost 2 bases and 4 bases, in that order; junction bases with no gene match: 8. The CDR3 extends over 15 amino acids. Germline values: CDR1 MNHEY, CDR2 SMNVEV (reference sequence). CDR3: CASSLMGGVGYEQYF. The CDR3 bases are TGTGCCAGCAGTTTAATGGGAGGGGTAGGGTACGAGCAGTACTTC.

The chain combines TRBV7-2 with TRBJ1-4, with D tentatively TRBD1 (5 bases). This CDR3 is built from 15 residues. Trimming removed 3 bases at V and 8 bases at J, with 16 bases between. Germline V gives CDR1 SGHTA, CDR2 FQGNSA. In nucleotides, the CDR3 is TGTGCCAGCAGCTTGGGGGGGGTAACAGGCGAAAAACTGTTTTTT. This sequence encodes CASSLGGVTGEKLFF.

This clone was found once. The chain recombines TRBV15 with TRBJ2-7; D remains unclear. Germline loops: CDR1 LNHNV, CDR2 YYDKDF (reference sequence). The CDR3 runs 12 residues. The V end lost 3 bases, the J end lost 7 bases, and 10 bases lay between the germline ends. In DNA form, the CDR3 reads TGTGCCACCAGCAGGGCCCCCGGGGAGCAGTACTTC. Residues: CATSRAPGEQYF.

The chain employs TRBV9 and TRBJ2-5; D gene ambiguous. The CDR3 consists of 14 residues. The germline CDR1 and CDR2 sequences are SGDLS and YYNGEE. Trimming pared 0 bases from V and 5 bases from J, leaving 11 bases between. In nucleotides, the CDR3 is TGTGCCAGCAGCGTAGTCCCCTTTGCGGAGACCCAGTACTTC. It codes for CASSVVPFAETQYF.

This sequence joins TRBV30 and TRBJ2-7, with D uncertain. This CDR3 region has 15 residues. V was trimmed by 2 bases and J by 0 bases, leaving 14 bases between them. Germline loops: CDR1 GTSNPN, CDR2 SVGIG (reference sequence). CDR3 amino acids: CAWSPPETDSYEQYF. The CDR3 DNA sequence: TGTGCCTGGAGTCCCCCAGAAACCGACTCCTACGAGCAGTACTTC.

This clone was counted many times. The gene calls are TRBV7-8 and TRBJ2-7, with D maybe TRBD2 (5 bases). The germline V gene has CDR1 SGHVS and CDR2 FQNEAQ. V lost 6 bases to trimming and J lost 3 bases, with 15 bases between them. CDR3 length equals 14 residues. Here the CDR3 reads CASRSGFPHYEQYF. In nucleotides, the CDR3 is TGTGCCAGCAGGTCGGGGTTCCCCCACTACGAGCAGTACTTC.

The chain carries TRBV11-2 and TRBJ2-3; D perhaps matches TRBD2 (5 bases). Trimming took 6 bases from V and 2 from J, leaving 18 bases between them. The CDR3 runs 16 residues. CDR1 and CDR2 from the germline V gene are SGHAT and FQNNGV. The CDR3 loop is CASRRLAGSYTDTQYF. In DNA form, the CDR3 reads TGTGCCAGCAGGCGGCTAGCAGGATCGTACACAGATACGCAGTATTTT.

The rearrangement uses TRBV28 and TRBJ2-7, with TRBD2 matching over 8 bases. The CDR3 has 16 amino acids. Germline CDR1 and CDR2: MDHEN and SYDVKM. After removal of 8 bases from V and 0 bases from J, the junction contained 12 bases not matched to a gene. This CDR3 reads CASRGGASAISYEQYF. CDR3 DNA sequence: TGTGCCAGCCGGGGGGGCGCTAGCGCAATCTCCTACGAGCAGTACTTC. The entire variable domain, with the rest obtained from reference TRBV28 and TRBJ2-7, is as follows: DVKVTQSSRYLVKRTGEKVFLECVQDMDHENMFWYRQDPGLGLRLIYFSYDVKMKEKGDIPEGYSVSREKKERFSLILESASTNQTSMYLCASRGGASAISYEQYFGPGTRLTVT.

The chain has TRBV11-3 and TRBJ1-1; 9 bases are a match to TRBD1. The CDR3 is 16 amino acids. The J segment lost 0 bases and the V segment lost 5 bases, leaving 7 bases of the junction unmatched. The germline gives CDR1 SGHNT, CDR2 YENEEA. In DNA, the CDR3 is TGTGCCAGCAGCCCGAGACAGGGGGTCATGAACACTGAAGCTTTCTTT. Amino acid sequence: CASSPRQGVMNTEAFF.

The chain carries TRBV13 and TRBJ2-2; 8 bases map to TRBD1. The germline CDR1 and CDR2 sequences are PRHDT and FYEKMQ (reference sequence). The J segment lost 10 bases and the V segment lost 5 bases, leaving 9 bases of the junction unmatched. CDR3 size: 14 residues. This chain's CDR3 is CASSVGQAYPELFF. In DNA, the CDR3 is TGTGCCAGCAGCGTGGGACAGGCCTACCCGGAGCTGTTTTTT.

The V gene is TRBV4-1, the J gene TRBJ1-5; D is uncertain. Trimming pared 1 base from V and 6 bases from J, leaving 7 bases between. From germline, CDR1 is MGHRA and CDR2 YSYEKL. The CDR3 totals 13 residues. CDR3: CASSQVTGQPQHF. The DNA for the CDR3 is TGCGCCAGCAGCCAAGTTACTGGTCAGCCCCAGCATTTT.

The chain employs TRBV7-2 and TRBJ2-7, with 8 bases lining up with TRBD2. Trimming cost V 4 bases and J 2 bases; bases outside gene matches: 7. Germline V gene data show CDR1 as SGHTA and CDR2 as FQGNSA. The CDR3 extends over 15 amino acids. The CDR3 sequence is CASSSLSSGPYEQYF. As DNA, the CDR3 is TGTGCCAGCAGCTCTTTATCTAGCGGGCCCTACGAGCAGTACTTC.

The chain uses TRBV28 and TRBJ2-2; 7 bases map to TRBD2. Germline V gives CDR1 MDHEN, CDR2 SYDVKM. The length of the CDR3 is 18 residues. V lost 7 bases and J lost 1; bases outside the gene matches: 15. CDR3 amino acids: CASKSLWAGERNTGELFF. For the CDR3, the DNA is TGTGCCAGCAAGTCTTTGTGGGCGGGAGAAAGGAACACCGGGGAGCTGTTTTTT.